The sequence of this TCR beta chain was determined in a study of cytomegalovirus exposure and HLA in healthy donors. General study results and limits: Looking again later, the authors saw that most CMV-associated TCR beta chains seemed HLA-restricted. Most TCR sequences proved rare, with some public TCRs found in many donors. An analysis done earlier found most TCR beta V segments productive about 90% or about 30% of the time. It was only CMV serostatus that was available as immune exposure information.

This clone was counted once. Its cognate antigen is unknown. Vbeta (60) and Jbeta (13) primers were used in the PCR. Some clones are missing from TCRdb's copy, which holds only in-frame ones; the method was immunoSEQ multiplex PCR. The sample yields some 140,000 clones, approximately 79% seen once. CDR1 GTSNPN and CDR2 SVGIG come from the germline V gene (reference sequence). V was cut by 0 bases and J by 4 bases, with 11 bases left in between. This CDR3 spans 14 amino acids. Sequenced material: PBMCs. This clonotype was obtained from a woman between 50 and 59 years old in good health and CMV-seropositive. This chain connects TRBV30 to TRBJ2-3; tentative D call: TRBD1 (6 bases). CDR3 bases: TGTGCCTGGAGTGTAGGCAGGGGCGCAGATACGCAGTATTTT. It yields the protein CAWSVGRGADTQYF.